This T cell receptor beta chain stems from a study of immune characterization of retroperitoneal liposarcoma. This CDR3 has 16 residues. Germline CDR1 SGHTA, CDR2 FQGTGA. Unmatched junction bases numbered 7, after V lost 5 bases and J lost 2 bases. This clonotype was observed a handful of times. TCRdb re-derived calls from the PCR reads in MiXCR, one entry per CDR3 protein. The table has around 13,000 distinct CDR3 sequences, roughly 50% seen once. The V gene is TRBV7-3, the J gene TRBJ2-3, with 10 bases matching TRBD2. Input material: tumor tissue. The TCR was taken from a female donor with retroperitoneal liposarcoma. The CDR3 coding sequence is TGTGCCAGCAGCGGGAGCGGGGGGGCCGCCACAGATACGCAGTATTTT. It is translated as CASSGSGGAATDTQYF.